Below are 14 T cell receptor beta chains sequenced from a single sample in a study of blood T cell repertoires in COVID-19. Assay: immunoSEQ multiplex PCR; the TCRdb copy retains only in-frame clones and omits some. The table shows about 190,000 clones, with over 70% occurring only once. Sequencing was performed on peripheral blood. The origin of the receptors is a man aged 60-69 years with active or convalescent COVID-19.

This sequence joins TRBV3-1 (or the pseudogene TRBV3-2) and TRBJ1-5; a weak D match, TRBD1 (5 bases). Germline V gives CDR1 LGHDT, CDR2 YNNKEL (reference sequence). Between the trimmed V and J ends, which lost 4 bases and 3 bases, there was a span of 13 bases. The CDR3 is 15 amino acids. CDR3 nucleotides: TGTGCCAGCAGCCCCCAGGGTATGGACAATCAGCCCCAGCATTTT. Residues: CASSPQGMDNQPQHF.

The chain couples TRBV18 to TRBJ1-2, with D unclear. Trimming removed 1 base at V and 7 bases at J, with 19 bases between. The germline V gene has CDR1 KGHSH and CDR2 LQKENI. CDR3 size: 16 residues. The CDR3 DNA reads TGTGCCAGCTCACCACGGGTTGAGAAAGGGAGTGGTGGCTACACCTTC. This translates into CASSPRVEKGSGGYTF.

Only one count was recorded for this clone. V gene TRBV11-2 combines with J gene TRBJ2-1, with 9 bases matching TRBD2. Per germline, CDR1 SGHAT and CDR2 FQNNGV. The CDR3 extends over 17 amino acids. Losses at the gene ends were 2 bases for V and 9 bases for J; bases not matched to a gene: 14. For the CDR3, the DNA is TGTGCCAGCAGCTTAACCCCCTTTGCGGGAGGGCGGCTTGAGCAGTTCTTC. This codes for CASSLTPFAGGRLEQFF.

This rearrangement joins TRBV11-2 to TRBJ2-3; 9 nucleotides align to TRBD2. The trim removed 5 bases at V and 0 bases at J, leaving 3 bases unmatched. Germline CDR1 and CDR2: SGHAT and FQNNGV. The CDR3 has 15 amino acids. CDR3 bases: TGTGCCAGCAGCCGCCTAGCGGGGAGCACAGATACGCAGTATTTT. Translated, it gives CASSRLAGSTDTQYF.

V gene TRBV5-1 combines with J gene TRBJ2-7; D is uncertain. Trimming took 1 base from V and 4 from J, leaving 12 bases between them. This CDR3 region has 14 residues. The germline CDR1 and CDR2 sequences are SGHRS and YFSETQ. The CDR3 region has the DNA TGCGCCAGCAGCTTGTTGTTTACCGGGTACGAGCAGTACTTC. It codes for CASSLLFTGYEQYF.

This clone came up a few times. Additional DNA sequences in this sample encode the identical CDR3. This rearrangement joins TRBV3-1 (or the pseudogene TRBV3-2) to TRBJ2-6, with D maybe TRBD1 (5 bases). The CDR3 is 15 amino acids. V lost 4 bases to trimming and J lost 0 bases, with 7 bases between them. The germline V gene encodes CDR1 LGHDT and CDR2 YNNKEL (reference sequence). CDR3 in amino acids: CASSPDSSGANVLTF. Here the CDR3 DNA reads TGTGCCAGCAGCCCTGACAGCTCTGGGGCCAACGTCCTGACTTTC.

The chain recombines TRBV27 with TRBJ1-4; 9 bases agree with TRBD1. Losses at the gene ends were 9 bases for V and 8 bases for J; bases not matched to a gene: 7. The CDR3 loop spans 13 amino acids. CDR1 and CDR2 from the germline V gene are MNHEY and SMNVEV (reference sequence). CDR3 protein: CASAWDRDEKLFF. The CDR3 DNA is TGTGCCAGTGCCTGGGACAGGGACGAAAAACTGTTTTTT. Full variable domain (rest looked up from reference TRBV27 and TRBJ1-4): EAQVTQNPRYLITVTGKKLTVTCSQNMNHEYMSWYRQDPGLGLRQIYYSMNVEVTDKGDVPEGYKVSRKEKRNFPLILESPSPNQTSLYFCASAWDRDEKLFFGSGTQLSVL.

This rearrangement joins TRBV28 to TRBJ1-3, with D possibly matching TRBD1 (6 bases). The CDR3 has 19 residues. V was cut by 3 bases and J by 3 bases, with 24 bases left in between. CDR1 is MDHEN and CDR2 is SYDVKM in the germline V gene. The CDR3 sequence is CASSLGRGSLHLYGNTIYF. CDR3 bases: TGTGCCAGCAGTTTGGGCAGGGGATCTCTTCATTTATATGGAAACACCATATATTTT.

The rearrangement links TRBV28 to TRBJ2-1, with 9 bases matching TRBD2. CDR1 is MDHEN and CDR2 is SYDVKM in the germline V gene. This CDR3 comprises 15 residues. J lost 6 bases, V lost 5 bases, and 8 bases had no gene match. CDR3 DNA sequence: TGTGCCAGCAGTATAATAGCGGGAGCGAGCAATGAGCAGTTCTTC. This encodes CASSIIAGASNEQFF.

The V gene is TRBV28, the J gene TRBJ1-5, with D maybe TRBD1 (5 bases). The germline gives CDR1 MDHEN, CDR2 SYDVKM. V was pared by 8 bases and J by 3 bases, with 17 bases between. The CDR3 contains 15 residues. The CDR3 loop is CASWDFGNDNQPQHF. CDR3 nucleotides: TGTGCCAGCTGGGACTTCGGAAACGACAATCAGCCCCAGCATTTT.

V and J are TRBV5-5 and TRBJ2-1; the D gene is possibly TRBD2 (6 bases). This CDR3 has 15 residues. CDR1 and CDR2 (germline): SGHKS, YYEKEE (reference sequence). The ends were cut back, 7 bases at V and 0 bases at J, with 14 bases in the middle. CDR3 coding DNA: TGTGCCAGCGGCTATAGCGGTTCCTCCTACAATGAGCAGTTCTTC. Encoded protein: CASGYSGSSYNEQFF.

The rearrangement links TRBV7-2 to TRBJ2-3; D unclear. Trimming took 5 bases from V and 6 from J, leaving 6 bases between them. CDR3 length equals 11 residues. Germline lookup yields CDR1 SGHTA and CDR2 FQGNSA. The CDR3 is CASSVGDTQYF. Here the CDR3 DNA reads TGTGCCAGCAGCGTCGGGGATACGCAGTATTTT.

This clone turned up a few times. DNA of the CDR3: TGTGCCACCAGCTTAGCGACCAGCACAGATACGCAGTATTTT. The encoded protein is CATSLATSTDTQYF. The chain joins TRBV24-1 to TRBJ2-3; TRBD2 is a possible D gene (5 bases). This CDR3 has 14 amino acids. V dropped 7 bases and J dropped 0 bases, with 10 bases sitting between them. Germline CDR1 KGHDR, CDR2 SFDVKD.

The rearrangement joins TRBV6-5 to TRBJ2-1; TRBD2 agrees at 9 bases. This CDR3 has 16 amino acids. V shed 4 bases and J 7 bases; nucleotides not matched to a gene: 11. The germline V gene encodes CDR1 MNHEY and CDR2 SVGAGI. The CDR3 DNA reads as TGTGCCAGCAGTTCCGGGGGGGTAGCGGGAGTTAATGAGCAGTTCTTC. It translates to CASSSGGVAGVNEQFF.